This T cell receptor beta chain emerged from a study of blood T cell repertoires in COVID-19. Profiled with immunoSEQ multiplex PCR; TCRdb holds only in-frame clones, not every one. Of about 240,000 clones listed, 82% are singletons. The CDR3 consists of 15 residues. Trimming shortened V by 4 bases and J by 0 bases, and 12 bases separated the two germline ends. Germline-derived CDR1 and CDR2 are MNHNY and SVGAGI (reference sequence). The TCR originated in a woman between 55 and 75 years old with active or convalescent COVID-19. Sequencing used peripheral blood. The chain recombines TRBV6-6 with TRBJ1-1; D perhaps matches TRBD1 (6 bases). Here the CDR3 DNA reads TGTGCCAGCAGTTTCCCCAGGGGCATGAACACTGAAGCTTTCTTT. It translates to CASSFPRGMNTEAFF.